This TCR beta chain was sequenced in a study of identical twins. TCRdb redid the calling of the 5' RACE reads with MiXCR, one entry per CDR3 protein. The sample contains roughly 690,000 distinct CDR3 sequences, around 20% of which appear only once. The CDR3 covers 15 residues. J gave up 1 base and V 6 bases, and 7 bases lay outside the gene matches. Looked up from germline, CDR1 is MNHEY and CDR2 is SMNVEV (reference sequence). The same data also went into a second study, on T cells expressing NK-cell markers.

This sequence joins TRBV27 and TRBJ2-7; 9 bases are shared with TRBD1. The sequenced sample consisted of PBMCs. The sequence was collected from a woman aged 18 to 35 in good health. The CDR3 loop reads CASSQPGQGSYEQYF. CDR3 nucleotides: TGTGCCAGCAGCCAACCGGGACAGGGATCCTACGAGCAGTACTTC.